This T cell receptor (beta chain) was recovered during a study of T-cell memory formation after mild COVID-19. Study summary: Clusters of TCRs were largely donor specific.

This clonotype occurred a few times. The target antigen is unknown. J gave up 6 bases and V 3 bases, and 5 bases lay outside the gene matches. This CDR3 is 13 amino acids long. The germline V gene has CDR1 SQVTM and CDR2 ANQGSEA. Amplification by 5'RACE using constant-segment primers produced TCR alpha and TCR beta cDNA libraries that carried sample barcodes and UMIs. TCRdb independently ran MiXCR on the 5' RACE reads; one entry per CDR3 protein. The sample contains approximately 100,000 distinct CDR3 sequences, more than 9.5% of which appear only once. Study-wide points: SARS-CoV-2 specificity was not confirmed for second-wave clones peaking on day 37. Clones that shrank (day 15 to 85) were balanced CD4/CD8, whereas later expanders leaned CD4+.

The sequenced material came from PBMCs or a T cell subset sorted from them (not recorded which). The V call is TRBV29-1, the J call TRBJ2-7; the match to TRBD1 covers 10 bases. The sequence came from a man aged 18 to 35 who had mild COVID-19 (a few samples of this study predate the infection). Cell type and time point are not known. CDR3 coding DNA: TGCAGCGTTGATAGGGACAGGGGTCGCGAGCAGTACGTC. Its protein product is CSVDRDRGREQYV.